This paragraph reports one T cell receptor beta chain. No antigen is known for it. Losses at the gene ends were 5 bases for V and 5 bases for J; bases not matched to a gene: 11. The CDR3 is 18 residues long. Germline V lookup: CDR1 SEHNR, CDR2 FQNEAQ (reference sequence). Noted treatment: 15 to 20 received Ad26.COV2.S at low or high dose, single or two shots; several received placebo; per-sample allocation not given. Collection of the samples took place on day 63 after the first injection of vaccine or placebo. Donor was an adult aged 18-55 years in Boston. Assay used: immunoSEQ multiplex PCR; TCRdb lists only in-frame clones, some missing. Of about 350,000 clones in the sample, around 89% were seen once. These data originate in a study of Ad26.COV2.S vaccination and SARS-CoV-2 variants. Points from the study as a whole: Total responses of T cells may have been underestimated by the analyses of TCR breadth and depth.

The clonotype was recovered from a person aged 18-65 years who received the Ad26.COV2.S COVID-19 vaccine or a placebo. V gene TRBV7-9 combines with J gene TRBJ2-3; 15 positions agree with TRBD2. The input for sequencing was peripheral blood, taken in a trial of Ad26.COV2.S vaccine versus placebo. The CDR3, as DNA: TGTGCCAGCAGCCCAAGGTGGACTAGCGGGAGGGGACGAGATACGCAGTATTTT. Translation gives CASSPRWTSGRGRDTQYF.